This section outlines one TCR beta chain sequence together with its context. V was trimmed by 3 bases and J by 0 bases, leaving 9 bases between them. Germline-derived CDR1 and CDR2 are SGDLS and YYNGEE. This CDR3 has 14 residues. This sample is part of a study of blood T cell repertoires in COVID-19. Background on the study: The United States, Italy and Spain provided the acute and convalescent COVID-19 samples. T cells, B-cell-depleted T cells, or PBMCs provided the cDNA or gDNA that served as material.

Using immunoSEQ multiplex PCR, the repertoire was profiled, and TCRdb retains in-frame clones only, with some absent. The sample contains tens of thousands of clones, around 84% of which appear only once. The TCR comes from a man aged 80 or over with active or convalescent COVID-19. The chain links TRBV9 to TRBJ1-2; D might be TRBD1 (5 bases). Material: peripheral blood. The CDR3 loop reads CASSGQSTNYGYTF. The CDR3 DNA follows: TGTGCCAGCAGCGGACAGAGTACTAACTATGGCTACACCTTC.